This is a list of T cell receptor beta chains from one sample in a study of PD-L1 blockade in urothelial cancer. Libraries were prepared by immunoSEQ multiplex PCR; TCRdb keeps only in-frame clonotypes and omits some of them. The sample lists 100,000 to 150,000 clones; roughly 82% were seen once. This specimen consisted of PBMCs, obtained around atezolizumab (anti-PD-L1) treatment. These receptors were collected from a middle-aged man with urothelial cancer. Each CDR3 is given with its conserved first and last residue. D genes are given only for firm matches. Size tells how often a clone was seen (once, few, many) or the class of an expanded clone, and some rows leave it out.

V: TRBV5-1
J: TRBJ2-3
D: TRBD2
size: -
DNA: TGCGCCTCTACGGGAGGATCGACCTGGGATACGCAGTATTTT
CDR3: CASTGGSTWDTQYF

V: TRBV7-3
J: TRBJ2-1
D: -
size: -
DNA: TGTGCCAGCAGCTCCCCCTGGGGCGAGTACAATGAGCAGTTCTTC
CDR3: CASSSPWGEYNEQFF

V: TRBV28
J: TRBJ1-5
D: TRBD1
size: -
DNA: TGTGCCAGCCTGACAGGGGGCGAAGTTGGCAATCAGCCCCAGCATTTT
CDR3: CASLTGGEVGNQPQHF

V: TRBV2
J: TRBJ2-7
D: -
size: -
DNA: TGTGCCAGCACACTACTCGACGGAGGGGAGCAGTACTTC
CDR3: CASTLLDGGEQYF

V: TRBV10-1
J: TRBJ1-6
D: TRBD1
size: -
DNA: TGCGCCAGCGCGGCAGGGGGTAATTCACCCCTCCACTTT
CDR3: CASAAGGNSPLHF

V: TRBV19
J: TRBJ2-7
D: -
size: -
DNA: TGTGCCAGTAGTACCGGGACTCCCACCTACGAGCAGTACTTC
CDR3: CASSTGTPTYEQYF

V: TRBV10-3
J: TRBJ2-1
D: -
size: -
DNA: TGTGCCATCCCCCCGGGAGCGTGGTTCAGTGCTGGTGAGCAGTTCTTC
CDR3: CAIPPGAWFSAGEQFF

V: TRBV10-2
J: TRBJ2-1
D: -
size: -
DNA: TGCGCCAGCAAAAGCGGAGGCTCCTACAATGAGCAGTTCTTC
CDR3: CASKSGGSYNEQFF

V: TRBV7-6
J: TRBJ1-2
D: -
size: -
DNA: TGTGCCAGCAGCTTAGGTTCTAGCCAAGTCTATGGCTACACCTTC
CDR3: CASSLGSSQVYGYTF

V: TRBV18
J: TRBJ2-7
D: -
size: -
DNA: TGTGCCAGCTCACCGCCACCCAGGAACTACGAGCAGTACTTC
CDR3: CASSPPPRNYEQYF

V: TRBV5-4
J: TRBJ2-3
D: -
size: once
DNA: TGTGCCAGCAGCTTGAGGACAGACATGGATACGCAGTATTTT
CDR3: CASSLRTDMDTQYF

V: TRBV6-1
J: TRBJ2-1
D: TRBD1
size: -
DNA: TGTGCCAGCGGGCGGGACAGGGCCTACAATGAGCAGTTCTTC
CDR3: CASGRDRAYNEQFF

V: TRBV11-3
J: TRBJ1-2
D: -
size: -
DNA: TGTGCCAGCAGCTTAGTTTCGGGAGAAGGCTACACCTTC
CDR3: CASSLVSGEGYTF

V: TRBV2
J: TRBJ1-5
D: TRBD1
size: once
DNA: TGTGCCAGCAGTGAAGCGCTAGCAGGGGGTCAGCCCCAGCATTTT
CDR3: CASSEALAGGQPQHF